The 8 T cell receptor beta chains presented below share a single source sample, sequenced in a study of T cells in Graves' hyperthyroidism and ophthalmopathy. RNA transcripts were the template for amplifying TCR beta CDR3 regions. Initially, a first-round RT-PCR of the TCR CDR3 employed the HTBI primer set. TCRdb processed the multiplex PCR reads anew with MiXCR; each CDR3 protein has one entry. The table includes about 740,000 distinct CDR3 sequences, about 14% detected once. The sequenced sample consisted of blood. These receptors were obtained from a woman under 30 with Graves' hyperthyroidism.

In this sample, this clonotype turned up many times. V usage is TRBV6-4 and J usage is TRBJ2-2; 7 bases fit TRBD2. The CDR3 is 15 residues long. Unmatched junction bases numbered 0, after V lost 0 bases and J lost 2 bases. Per germline, CDR1 MRHNA and CDR2 SNTAGT. The CDR3 is CASSDSAGNTGELFF. CDR3 bases: TGTGCCAGCAGTGACTCAGCGGGAAACACCGGGGAGCTGTTTTTT.

The V gene is TRBV5-5, the J gene TRBJ2-1; D possibly matches TRBD1 or TRBD2 (5 bases each). Trimming left V 4 bases short and J 15 bases short, with 17 bases between. The length of the CDR3 is 12 residues. Germline CDR1 reads SGHKS; CDR2 reads YYEKEE (reference sequence). CDR3 sequence (DNA): TGTGCCAGCAGCCTGGGGGTCAGGGCGGGGTTCTTC. Protein sequence: CASSLGVRAGFF.

CDR3 amino acids: CASSKNPTGLDYGYTF. Here the CDR3 DNA reads TGTGCCAGCAGTAAAAACCCCACAGGGCTCGACTATGGCTACACCTTC. The rearrangement uses TRBV28 and TRBJ1-2; D is possibly TRBD1 (6 bases). Trimming stripped 5 bases from V and 3 bases from J, with 19 bases between. Germline assignment: CDR1 MDHEN and CDR2 SYDVKM. The CDR3 totals 16 residues.

Only a few counts were recorded for this clonotype. The chain joins TRBV29-1 to TRBJ1-2; no firm D call. The germline CDR1 and CDR2 sequences are SQVTM and ANQGSEA. This CDR3 region has 18 residues. V dropped 0 bases and J dropped 6 bases, with 26 bases sitting between them. The chain's CDR3 is CSVEDLRSGEWFVNGYTF. As DNA, the CDR3 is TGCAGCGTTGAAGATCTTCGGAGCGGGGAATGGTTCGTTAATGGCTACACCTTC.

This clonotype was observed many times. This chain connects TRBV18 to TRBJ1-6; D gene unclear. The CDR3 runs 13 residues. The V end lost 6 bases, the J end lost 0 bases, and 3 bases lay between the germline ends. Germline V CDR1 and CDR2: KGHSH, LQKENI. The CDR3 nucleotides read TGTGCCAGCTCCGGCTCCTATAATTCACCCCTCCACTTT. Its translation: CASSGSYNSPLHF. The variable domain in full, completed from reference TRBV18 and TRBJ1-6, reads NAGVMQNPRHLVRRRGQEARLRCSPMKGHSHVYWYRQLPEEGLKFMVYLQKENIIDESGMPKERFSAEFPKEGPSILRIQQVVRGDSAAYFCASSGSYNSPLHFGNGTRLTVT.

This clonotype was observed many times. The chain recombines TRBV29-1 with TRBJ2-7; a weak D match, TRBD1 (5 bases). The CDR3 is made up of 12 amino acids. V lost 1 base and J lost 4, with 8 bases in between. Germline V gene data show CDR1 as SQVTM and CDR2 as ANQGSEA. The CDR3 is CSVEVPGYEQYF. CDR3 bases: TGCAGCGTTGAAGTCCCAGGGTACGAGCAGTACTTC.

This clonotype was detected ten times or more. The chain joins TRBV4-3 to TRBJ1-1; maybe TRBD1 (6 bases). This CDR3 region has 14 residues. The V gene's germline CDR1 is LGHNA and CDR2 YSLEER. With 1 base removed from V and 8 bases from J, the gap between germline ends came to 14 bases. The CDR3 DNA reads TGCGCCAGCAGCCAAGTAGTGTGGGGGGGCGAAGCTTTCTTT. It encodes CASSQVVWGGEAFF.

This clonotype showed up many times. The J gene is TRBJ2-1, the V gene TRBV20-1; D is uncertain. CDR1 DFQATT and CDR2 SNEGSKA come from the germline V gene (reference sequence). The CDR3 is made up of 16 amino acids. With 0 bases removed from V and 0 bases from J, the gap between germline ends came to 12 bases. CDR3 coding DNA: TGCAGTGCTAGAGATCCCGAGGCCAGCTCCTACAATGAGCAGTTCTTC. This translates into CSARDPEASSYNEQFF.